The clone carrying this T cell receptor beta chain was seen at least ten times. The antigen is undetermined. The sample originates from a study of identical twins. Only healthy Caucasians were included as donors. Through template switching, a universal primer site was introduced, and the cDNA contained unique molecular identifiers. Each CDR3 protein gets one entry after TCRdb re-called the 5' RACE reads with MiXCR. The table includes around 1.7 million distinct CDR3 sequences, around 33% detected once. General study findings and limits: A lower insertion count was a feature of abundant cord blood beta clonotypes, with no such feature in memory repertoires.

Germline V CDR1 and CDR2: ENHRY, SYGVKD. V shed 6 bases and J shed 2 bases, with 8 bases lying between them. The CDR3 contains 12 residues. Sequenced material: cord blood. The clonotype comes from a newborn girl in good health. The rearrangement joins TRBV10-3 to TRBJ2-7; possibly TRBD1 or TRBD2 for D (5 bases each). The CDR3 region has the DNA TGTGCCATCAGCGGGACCCCCTACGAGCAGTACTTC. Translated: CAISGTPYEQYF.